Below, 27 T cell receptor beta chains from the same sample are listed, as sequenced in a study of CD8+CD57+ T cells in acquired aplastic anemia. Those patients picked for sequencing had displayed CD8+CD57+ cell expansion on flow cytometry. Genomic DNA, serving as template, underwent TCR beta VDJ and CDR3 profiling. Each CDR3 protein gets one entry after TCRdb re-called the reads with MiXCR. The sample shows about 40,000 distinct CDR3 sequences, 60% to 80% of them seen only once. Specimen: sorted CD4+, CD8+, or CD8+CD57+ T cells (not recorded which) from PBMCs. The receptors derive from a human donor with aplastic anemia.

This rearrangement joins TRBV2 to TRBJ2-2, with TRBD2 matching 7 bases. The CDR3 is 13 residues long. V shed 1 base and J 7 bases; nucleotides not matched to a gene: 0. CDR1 and CDR2 (germline): SNHLY, FYNNEI. The DNA of the CDR3 is TGTGCCAGCAGTGAAGGGGGGGGCGGGGAGCTGTTTTTT. It codes for CASSEGGGGELFF.

The chain couples TRBV2 to TRBJ2-7; perhaps TRBD1 as D (6 bases). V dropped 6 bases and J dropped 0 bases, with 12 bases sitting between them. This CDR3 contains 14 residues. The germline gives CDR1 SNHLY, CDR2 FYNNEI. CDR3 DNA sequence: TGTGCCAGCAGCGACAGGCTCCACTCCTACGAGCAGTACTTC. Translated: CASSDRLHSYEQYF.

The V call is TRBV12-3 or TRBV12-4, the J call TRBJ1-3; D is possibly TRBD1 (5 bases). The CDR3 runs 13 residues. Trimming pared 3 bases from V and 6 bases from J, leaving 9 bases between. The CDR3 loop is CASSLWGKNTIYF. The CDR3 DNA is TGTGCCAGCAGTTTGTGGGGGAAAAACACCATATATTTT.

As regards this clonotype: One end of the junction is discordant with germline, which a read error may explain. The gene calls are TRBV20-1 and TRBJ1-1; 10 positions match TRBD1. This CDR3 region has 14 residues. Germline V gene data show CDR1 as DFQATT and CDR2 as SNEGSKA (reference sequence). CDR3 bases: TGCGGTGCTAAGACAGGGGGCATGGAGACTGAAGCTTTCTTT. This translates into CGAKTGGMETEAFF.

This clonotype qualifies as medium-sized. The V call is TRBV25-1, the J call TRBJ2-7; D is possibly TRBD1 or TRBD2 (7 bases each). Trimming took off 4 bases at V and 5 bases at J, with 21 bases between the two ends. This CDR3 has 16 amino acids. CDR1 and CDR2 from the germline V gene are MGHDK and SYGVNS. CDR3 nucleotides: TGTGCCAGCAGTGGGGGGGGCAGGGGGATCAAAAACGAGCAGTACTTC. Protein product: CASSGGGRGIKNEQYF.

This sequence joins TRBV10-1 and TRBJ2-7; no clear D gene. This CDR3 is 14 amino acids long. Germline lookup yields CDR1 WNHNN and CDR2 SYGVQD (reference sequence). The ends were cut back, 0 bases at V and 5 bases at J, with 11 bases in the middle. DNA for the CDR3: TGCGCCAGCAGTGAGTCTGGCAGTCCCCACGAGCAGTACTTC. Translation gives CASSESGSPHEQYF.

This clonotype was counted a few times. The CDR3 spells CASRLPGIDNEQFF. CDR3 DNA: TGTGCCAGCAGGTTGCCAGGGATCGATAATGAGCAGTTCTTC. This sequence joins TRBV2 and TRBJ2-1; possibly TRBD1 for D (5 bases). Germline CDR1 and CDR2: SNHLY and FYNNEI. The ends were cut back, 6 bases at V and 7 bases at J, with 16 bases in the middle. CDR3 length equals 14 residues.

This clonotype is a singleton in its sample. An end of the junction does not agree with germline; a read error may underlie this. The chain couples TRBV15 to TRBJ1-2; D unclear. This CDR3 contains 14 residues. CDR1 is LNHNV, CDR2 YYDKDF, per germline (reference sequence). The CDR3 DNA follows: TGTTCCACCAGCAGAGAGGGCGGAAACTATGGCTACACCTTC. Translation: CSTSREGGNYGYTF.

With respect to this clonotype: A read error may account for a junction end that differs from germline. The chain joins TRBV27 to TRBJ2-1; TRBD2 agrees at 13 bases. The length of the CDR3 is 13 residues. Germline lookup yields CDR1 MNHEY and CDR2 SMNVEV (reference sequence). In DNA, the CDR3 is TGTGCCAGCAGACAGGGACTAGCGGGAAGTCTGTCCTTC. It specifies CASRQGLAGSLSF.

This clonotype was counted many times. The V and J genes are TRBV3-1 and TRBJ1-4; unclear D gene. The CDR3 is 11 amino acids. Germline CDR1 is LGHDT and CDR2 is YNNKEL (reference sequence). Trimming stripped 2 bases from V and 11 bases from J, with 6 bases between. This CDR3 reads CASSQSGKLFF. The DNA of the CDR3 is TGTGCCAGCAGCCAAAGTGGGAAACTGTTTTTT.

The chain couples TRBV20-1 to TRBJ1-1; no reliable D call. The V and J ends lost 3 bases and 4 bases respectively, with 15 bases between them. The CDR3 totals 14 residues. Looked up from germline, CDR1 is DFQATT and CDR2 is SNEGSKA (reference sequence). The DNA for the CDR3 is TGCAGTGCTAGTAGGTTCCTGGGGAGCACTGAAGCTTTCTTT. Translating it yields CSASRFLGSTEAFF.

The chain combines TRBV2 with TRBJ2-5; the match to TRBD2 covers 12 bases. The trim removed 6 bases at V and 5 bases at J, leaving 4 bases unmatched. This CDR3 spans 14 amino acids. Germline V gives CDR1 SNHLY, CDR2 FYNNEI. CDR3 bases: TGTGCCAGCAGGAACGGACTAGCGGGGGAGACCCAGTACTTC. Encoded protein: CASRNGLAGETQYF.

The chain couples TRBV19 to TRBJ2-7; the match to TRBD1 covers 9 bases. Trimming cost V 5 bases and J 5 bases; bases outside gene matches: 7. CDR1 LNHDA and CDR2 SQIVND come from the germline V gene (reference sequence). The CDR3 extends over 14 amino acids. The CDR3 loop is CASSPGTGRDEQYF. The CDR3 DNA follows: TGTGCCAGTAGTCCCGGGACAGGGAGGGACGAGCAGTACTTC.

The CDR3 DNA reads TGTGCCAGTAGTATTGGGGGAACTGTCACAGATACGCAGTATTTT. Its translation is CASSIGGTVTDTQYF. The chain links TRBV19 to TRBJ2-3; possibly TRBD1 or TRBD2 for D (5 bases each). Trimming stripped 3 bases from V and 2 bases from J, with 12 bases between. The CDR3 totals 15 residues. Germline CDR1 reads LNHDA; CDR2 reads SQIVND (reference sequence). Variable domain in full (rest from reference TRBV19 and TRBJ2-3): DGGITQSPKYLFRKEGQNVTLSCEQNLNHDAMYWYRQDPGQGLRLIYYSQIVNDFQKGDIAEGYSVSREKKESFPLTVTSAQKNPTAFYLCASSIGGTVTDTQYFGPGTRLTVL.

The chain carries TRBV24-1 and TRBJ2-3; maybe TRBD1 (6 bases). V was trimmed by 3 bases and J by 2 bases, leaving 14 bases between them. The germline V gene encodes CDR1 KGHDR and CDR2 SFDVKD. The CDR3 is 16 residues long. The CDR3, as DNA: TGTGCCACCAGTGATCCTCGGGACACTTTCACAGATACGCAGTATTTT. Residues: CATSDPRDTFTDTQYF.

The chain uses TRBV10-3 and TRBJ2-7; D not resolved. The CDR3 runs 14 residues. V lost 0 bases, J lost 0 bases, and 6 bases lay in between. The germline gives CDR1 ENHRY, CDR2 SYGVKD. In DNA form, the CDR3 reads TGTGCCATCAGTGAGTCAGCTTTCTCCTACGAGCAGTACTTC. This gives the protein CAISESAFSYEQYF.

A single count supports this clonotype. The rearrangement links TRBV15 to TRBJ2-5; 7 nucleotides agree with TRBD1. This CDR3 has 15 amino acids. V lost 5 bases to trimming and J lost 4 bases; unmatched junction nucleotides: 10. In germline, CDR1 is LNHNV, CDR2 YYDKDF (reference sequence). CDR3 DNA sequence: TGTGCCACCAGCTGGACAGGCGGAGGTGCAGAGACCCAGTACTTC. This translates into CATSWTGGGAETQYF. Full variable domain (missing parts from reference TRBV15 and TRBJ2-5): DAMVIQNPRYQVTQFGKPVTLSCSQTLNHNVMYWYQQKSSQAPKLLFHYYDKDFNNEADTPDNFQSRRPNTSFCFLDIRSPGLGDTAMYLCATSWTGGGAETQYFGPGTRLLVL.

The chain combines TRBV6-1 with TRBJ1-6; 8 positions agree with TRBD1. V was clipped by 4 bases and J by 6 bases; unmatched bases: 5. The length of the CDR3 is 15 residues. Germline V gene data show CDR1 as MNHNS and CDR2 as SASEGT. The CDR3 protein is CASSVGQVINSPLHF. The CDR3 DNA sequence: TGTGCCAGCAGTGTGGGACAGGTGATTAATTCACCCCTCCACTTT.

This clonotype was found a few times. The chain combines TRBV24-1 with TRBJ1-2; unclear D gene. Trimming removed 7 bases at V and 3 bases at J, with 11 bases between. Germline V lookup: CDR1 KGHDR, CDR2 SFDVKD. The CDR3 is 13 residues long. The CDR3 region has the DNA TGTGCCACCAGAGCGATCGGGGACTATGGCTACACCTTC. This gives the protein CATRAIGDYGYTF.

The rearrangement uses TRBV10-3 and TRBJ1-1; D call uncertain. Deletions cut 3 bases from V and 5 bases from J, with 10 bases between. CDR3 length equals 13 residues. CDR1 and CDR2 from the germline V gene are ENHRY and SYGVKD. The CDR3 region is CAISDGRETEAFF. For the CDR3, the DNA is TGTGCCATCAGTGATGGAAGGGAAACTGAAGCTTTCTTT.

The gene calls are TRBV2 and TRBJ1-3, with TRBD1 matching over 8 bases. V gave up 6 bases and J gave up 2 bases; unmatched junction bases: 6. CDR1 is SNHLY and CDR2 is FYNNEI in the germline V gene. This CDR3 region has 15 residues. This CDR3 reads CASRFSTGAGNTIYF. For the CDR3, the DNA is TGTGCCAGCAGGTTCTCGACAGGGGCTGGAAACACCATATATTTT.

The rearrangement joins TRBV7-9 to TRBJ2-5; TRBD1 is a possible D gene (5 bases). V lost 4 bases and J 0 bases, leaving 12 bases between the germline ends. The germline V gene encodes CDR1 SEHNR and CDR2 FQNEAQ (reference sequence). The CDR3 runs to 15 residues. CDR3 DNA sequence: TGTGCCAGCAGCTCTGGGGCTTGGTACCAAGAGACCCAGTACTTC. This translates into CASSSGAWYQETQYF.

The rearrangement uses TRBV9 and TRBJ2-7; the match to TRBD2 covers 8 bases. The V segment lost 0 bases and the J segment 2 bases; nucleotides outside the gene matches: 4. Germline V lookup: CDR1 SGDLS, CDR2 YYNGEE. The CDR3 length is 15 residues. This chain's CDR3 is CASSVGRAGAYEQYF. The CDR3 nucleotides are TGTGCCAGCAGCGTAGGTCGAGCGGGGGCCTACGAGCAGTACTTC. Complete variable domain (other parts from reference TRBV9 and TRBJ2-7): DSGVTQTPKHLITATGQRVTLRCSPRSGDLSVYWYQQSLDQGLQFLIQYYNGEERAKGNILERFSAQQFPDLHSELNLSSLELGDSALYFCASSVGRAGAYEQYFGPGTRLTVT.

The chain has TRBV2 and TRBJ2-5; D ambiguous. The V end lost 7 bases, the J end lost 2 bases, and 5 bases lay between the germline ends. The CDR3 runs to 11 residues. Per the germline V gene, CDR1 is SNHLY and CDR2 is FYNNEI. As DNA, the CDR3 is TGTGCCAGCACCAAACAAGAGACCCAGTACTTC. This codes for CASTKQETQYF.

The genes are TRBV5-1 and TRBJ1-6; D unresolved. The V end was cut by 0 bases, the J end by 11 bases, with 12 bases between. This CDR3 region has 14 residues. Per germline, CDR1 SGHRS and CDR2 YFSETQ. The chain's CDR3 is CASSLVSENPPLHF. The CDR3 nucleotides are TGCGCCAGCAGCTTGGTGTCAGAGAATCCACCCCTCCACTTT.

The chain recombines TRBV24-1 with TRBJ2-3; D not resolved. V was shortened by 3 bases and J by 0 bases, with 9 bases between the two germline ends. The CDR3 length is 15 residues. Germline CDR1 KGHDR, CDR2 SFDVKD. For the CDR3, the DNA is TGTGCCACCAGTGATGCCGACACAAGCACAGATACGCAGTATTTT. Translating it yields CATSDADTSTDTQYF.

This clonotype appeared once. The CDR3 loop is CARDRAGGPYEQYF. CDR3 coding DNA: TGTGCTAGAGATCGGGCAGGGGGACCTTACGAGCAGTACTTC. The chain employs TRBV2 and TRBJ2-7; TRBD1 agrees at 7 bases. CDR3 length: 14 residues. CDR1 and CDR2 (germline): SNHLY, FYNNEI.